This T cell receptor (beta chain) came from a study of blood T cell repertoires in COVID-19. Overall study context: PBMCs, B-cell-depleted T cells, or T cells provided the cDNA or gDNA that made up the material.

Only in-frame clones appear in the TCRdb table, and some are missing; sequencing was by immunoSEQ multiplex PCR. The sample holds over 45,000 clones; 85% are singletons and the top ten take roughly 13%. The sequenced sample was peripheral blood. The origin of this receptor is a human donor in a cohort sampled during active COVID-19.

The chain's CDR3 is CASSFERTGDYGYTF. The DNA for the CDR3 is TGTGCCAGCAGCTTCGAACGGACAGGGGACTATGGCTACACCTTC. The chain uses TRBV7-9 and TRBJ1-2; 9 bases are a match to TRBD1. The CDR3 sequence is 15 residues long. The V gene end was trimmed by 3 bases and the J gene end by 3 bases; junction bases not matched to a gene: 5. In germline, CDR1 is SEHNR, CDR2 FQNEAQ (reference sequence). The full variable domain, completed using reference TRBV7-9 and TRBJ1-2, is DTGVSQNPRHKITKRGQNVTFRCDPISEHNRLYWYRQTLGQGPEFLTYFQNEAQLEKSRLLSDRFSAERPKGSFSTLEIQRTEQGDSAMYLCASSFERTGDYGYTFGSGTRLTVV.